The 11 T cell receptor beta chains reported below all come from one sample, sequenced in a study of cytomegalovirus exposure and HLA in healthy donors. PCR primers comprised 60 Vbeta and 13 Jbeta primers. Method: immunoSEQ multiplex PCR; TCRdb's copy keeps in-frame clones and lacks some. Of approximately 100,000 clones in the sample, 60% to 85% are singletons; the top ten hold roughly a sixth. Specimen: PBMCs. The receptors stem from a man in his 60s in good health and CMV-seropositive.

This chain connects TRBV27 to TRBJ1-5; tentative D call: TRBD1 (5 bases). Trimming left V 3 bases short and J 2 bases short, with 8 bases between. The CDR3 has 14 amino acids. Per the germline V gene, CDR1 is MNHEY and CDR2 is SMNVEV (reference sequence). CDR3 amino acids: CASSFVGGNQPQHF. DNA for the CDR3: TGTGCCAGCAGTTTTGTAGGGGGCAATCAGCCCCAGCATTTT.

The table lists this clone with a few counts. The chain links TRBV18 to TRBJ2-1; D not resolved. CDR1 is KGHSH, CDR2 LQKENI, per germline. The CDR3 extends over 11 amino acids. V lost 3 bases to trimming and J lost 13 bases, with 10 bases between them. This CDR3 reads CASSPSAFQFF. In nucleotides, the CDR3 is TGTGCCAGCTCACCGTCTGCGTTCCAGTTCTTC.

DNA for the CDR3: TGCGCCAGCAGGGCGGGACAGGGGGGCACTGAAGCTTTCTTT. This sequence encodes CASRAGQGGTEAFF. The chain joins TRBV4-3 to TRBJ1-1; 11 positions agree with TRBD1. Germline V CDR1 and CDR2: LGHNA, YSLEER. The CDR3 has 14 amino acids. V lost 6 bases and J lost 4; bases outside the gene matches: 4.

This clone turned up a few times. The chain carries TRBV5-8 and TRBJ1-5, with D tentatively TRBD1 (5 bases). This CDR3 is built from 16 residues. Germline assignment: CDR1 SGHTS and CDR2 YDEGEE. V lost 5 bases, J lost 0 bases, and 15 bases lay in between. In DNA form, the CDR3 reads TGTGCCAGCAGTTTCGATGGGGCGGATAGCAATCAGCCCCAGCATTTT. The encoded protein is CASSFDGADSNQPQHF.

This clone appeared a few times. The V gene is TRBV5-1, the J gene TRBJ2-7, with D possibly matching TRBD1 (6 bases). Deletions cut 3 bases from V and 3 bases from J, with 16 bases between. The CDR3 spans 15 residues. Germline V gene data show CDR1 as SGHRS and CDR2 as YFSETQ. CDR3 nucleotide sequence: TGCGCCAGCAGCTCCCCGCCAGGGGCCGTCTACGAGCAGTACTTC. It yields the protein CASSSPPGAVYEQYF.

The chain links TRBV30 to TRBJ2-2; tentative D call: TRBD1 (8 bases). V shed 4 bases and J shed 6 bases, with 15 bases lying between them. CDR1 GTSNPN and CDR2 SVGIG come from the germline V gene (reference sequence). The CDR3 covers 14 residues. This chain's CDR3 is CAWKQGGGPGELFF. CDR3 bases: TGTGCCTGGAAACAGGGGGGAGGGCCCGGGGAGCTGTTTTTT.

This chain connects TRBV18 to TRBJ2-6, with D possibly matching TRBD1 (5 bases). This CDR3 comprises 16 residues. Trimming took off 4 bases at V and 0 bases at J, with 10 bases between the two ends. Germline CDR1 KGHSH, CDR2 LQKENI. CDR3 DNA sequence: TGTGCCAGCTCACGAGACAGTATCTCTGGGGCCAACGTCCTGACTTTC. The encoded protein is CASSRDSISGANVLTF.

Regarding this clone: Sequence at one end of the junction differs from germline and may be a read error. This chain connects TRBV7-9 to TRBJ1-3, with D hard to call. The CDR3 has 15 residues. From germline, CDR1 is SEHNR and CDR2 FQNEAQ (reference sequence). The DNA of the CDR3 is TGTTCCAGCAGCTTAGTGGAGGGAAGCGGAAACACCATATATTTT. Protein: CSSSLVEGSGNTIYF.

The chain recombines TRBV6-5 with TRBJ2-2; TRBD1 matches 7 bases. CDR1 and CDR2 (germline): MNHEY, SVGAGI. V lost 8 bases to trimming and J lost 4 bases; unmatched junction nucleotides: 4. The length of the CDR3 is 13 residues. This CDR3 reads CASARGITGELFF. CDR3 nucleotides: TGTGCCAGCGCCAGGGGGATCACCGGGGAGCTGTTTTTT.

The table lists this clone with a few counts. The CDR3 coding sequence is TGTGCCAGCAGCTTAGCCCCCTACAGGGACGAGCAGTACTTC. Its protein product is CASSLAPYRDEQYF. The V gene is TRBV11-2, the J gene TRBJ2-7; possible D gene TRBD1, 6 bases. This CDR3 contains 14 residues. The V gene's germline CDR1 is SGHAT and CDR2 FQNNGV. V was clipped by 1 base and J by 5 bases, with 12 bases between them.

The rearrangement uses TRBV7-2 and TRBJ2-1, with TRBD2 matching over 14 bases. Unmatched junction bases numbered 11, after V lost 6 bases and J lost 10 bases. There are 16 residues in the CDR3. The germline V gene has CDR1 SGHTA and CDR2 FQGNSA. CDR3 sequence (DNA): TGTGCCAGCAGGCAGGGACTAGCGGGGGCTCGGGGGGAGCAGTTCTTC. It is translated as CASRQGLAGARGEQFF.